Each of the 20 T cell receptor beta chains below was sequenced from the same sample in a study of shared clonotypes between healthy human individuals. TCRdb keeps only in-frame clones here, not all; method: immunoSEQ multiplex PCR. Of 2,500,000 or so clones in the sample, roughly nine tenths were seen once. Sequenced input: naive CD4+ T cells sorted from blood. Subset indicated: CD45RA+ positively selected. These receptors all come from a man aged 18 to 30 in good health.

The rearrangement uses TRBV10-1 and TRBJ2-7; possibly TRBD1 for D (5 bases). The germline V and J ends were trimmed by 8 bases and 3 bases, with 11 bases remaining between them. The CDR3 extends over 12 amino acids. The germline gives CDR1 WNHNN, CDR2 SYGVQD (reference sequence). In DNA, the CDR3 is TGCGCCAGCCCTAGGACATTCTACGAGCAGTACTTC. As protein: CASPRTFYEQYF.

J is TRBJ2-4 and V is TRBV9, with a tentative D call TRBD2 (7 bases). CDR1 and CDR2 (germline): SGDLS, YYNGEE. The CDR3 has 16 residues. Between the trimmed V and J ends, which lost 3 bases and 8 bases, there was a span of 21 bases. CDR3 residues: CASSAGAGASFYIQYF. Here the CDR3 DNA reads TGTGCCAGCAGCGCCGGCGCGGGGGCGAGTTTTTACATTCAGTACTTC.

The chain couples TRBV6-1 to TRBJ2-3, with D maybe TRBD2 (7 bases). The CDR3 length is 15 residues. The germline CDR1 and CDR2 sequences are MNHNS and SASEGT. V gave up 2 bases and J gave up 4 bases, with 13 bases separating them. This chain's CDR3 is CASSERGAGADTQYF. The CDR3, as DNA: TGTGCCAGCAGTGAACGGGGGGCGGGCGCAGATACGCAGTATTTT.

With regard to this clone: Other nucleotide sequences in the sample specify the same CDR3. The chain couples TRBV2 to TRBJ2-3, with 11 bases matching TRBD1. Germline loops: CDR1 SNHLY, CDR2 FYNNEI. The V and J ends lost 5 bases and 3 bases, in that order; junction bases with no gene match: 1. This CDR3 has 14 residues. The CDR3 region is CASSRDRGTDTQYF. The CDR3 region has the DNA TGTGCCAGCAGTCGGGACAGGGGGACAGATACGCAGTATTTT.

The chain carries TRBV5-1 and TRBJ2-5, with TRBD1 matching over 9 bases. J lost 2 bases, V lost 3 bases, and 5 bases had no gene match. This CDR3 is 15 amino acids long. In germline, CDR1 is SGHRS, CDR2 YFSETQ. The CDR3, as DNA: TGCGCCAGCAGCTCACAGGGGGCGCGTCAAGAGACCCAGTACTTC. Translating gives CASSSQGARQETQYF. The whole variable domain, remainder taken from reference TRBV5-1 and TRBJ2-5, is KAGVTQTPRYLIKTRGQQVTLSCSPISGHRSVSWYQQTPGQGLQFLFEYFSETQRNKGNFPGRFSGRQFSNSRSEMNVSTLELGDSALYLCASSSQGARQETQYFGPGTRLLVL.

CDR3 coding DNA: TGTGCCAGCAGCTTAGTTGCCGGGAAACGCACAGATACGCAGTATTTT. The encoded protein is CASSLVAGKRTDTQYF. J is TRBJ2-3 and V is TRBV7-9; a weak D match, TRBD2 (5 bases). The CDR3 spans 16 residues. Germline values: CDR1 SEHNR, CDR2 FQNEAQ (reference sequence). The ends were cut back, 1 base at V and 1 base at J, with 12 bases in the middle. Full variable domain (remainder filled in from reference TRBV7-9 and TRBJ2-3): DTGVSQNPRHKITKRGQNVTFRCDPISEHNRLYWYRQTLGQGPEFLTYFQNEAQLEKSRLLSDRFSAERPKGSFSTLEIQRTEQGDSAMYLCASSLVAGKRTDTQYFGPGTRLTVL.

The J gene is TRBJ2-1, the V gene TRBV7-2, with D possibly being TRBD1 or TRBD2 (5 bases each). This CDR3 has 16 amino acids. Trimming cost V 2 bases and J 0 bases, with 11 bases left between them. Germline assignment: CDR1 SGHTA and CDR2 FQGNSA. The CDR3 bases are TGTGCCAGCAGCTTATGGGGGAAGAGCTCCTACAATGAGCAGTTCTTC. Residues: CASSLWGKSSYNEQFF.

This rearrangement joins TRBV5-4 to TRBJ2-7, with 7 bases identical to TRBD1. Trimming at V came to 3 bases and at J to 2 bases, leaving 5 bases not matched to a gene. The CDR3 covers 14 residues. Germline CDR1 reads SGHNT; CDR2 reads YYREEE (reference sequence). In nucleotides, the CDR3 is TGTGCCAGCAGCTCACAGGGGCAAGCCTACGAGCAGTACTTC. Translated: CASSSQGQAYEQYF.

The V gene is TRBV7-2, the J gene TRBJ2-1; D gene ambiguous. The V gene lost 0 bases and the J gene lost 6 bases, with 12 bases spanning the gap. Germline lookup yields CDR1 SGHTA and CDR2 FQGNSA. This CDR3 is built from 15 residues. The CDR3 region is CASSLAYGSVNEQFF. The CDR3 DNA is TGTGCCAGCAGCTTAGCCTACGGATCTGTCAATGAGCAGTTCTTC.

The chain links TRBV7-9 to TRBJ2-7, with 7 nucleotides matching TRBD1. The CDR3 runs 14 residues. CDR1 and CDR2 from the germline V gene are SEHNR and FQNEAQ (reference sequence). V lost 2 bases, J lost 2 bases, and 3 bases stayed unmatched. The CDR3 DNA sequence: TGTGCCAGCAGCTTACACAGGGGCACCTACGAGCAGTACTTC. Residues: CASSLHRGTYEQYF.

This clone was seen a single time. The chain carries TRBV28 and TRBJ1-2; TRBD1 is a possible D gene (5 bases). This CDR3 spans 15 amino acids. Trimming removed 5 bases at V and 3 bases at J, with 16 bases between. CDR1 and CDR2 from the germline V gene are MDHEN and SYDVKM. CDR3 region: CASSQGAGIYYGYTF. The CDR3 bases are TGTGCCAGCAGTCAAGGGGCAGGGATATACTATGGCTACACCTTC.

DNA of the CDR3: TGTGCCAGCGCCAGGGGCTGGGAGACCCAGTACTTC. It specifies CASARGWETQYF. The chain couples TRBV5-4 to TRBJ2-5, with a tentative D call TRBD1 (6 bases). V was trimmed by 7 bases and J by 5 bases, leaving 12 bases between them. Germline V lookup: CDR1 SGHNT, CDR2 YYREEE (reference sequence). The CDR3 covers 12 residues.

The chain carries TRBV30 and TRBJ1-5, with D possibly matching TRBD1 (5 bases). This CDR3 spans 15 amino acids. The V gene lost 4 bases and the J gene lost 2 bases, with 15 bases spanning the gap. Per germline, CDR1 GTSNPN and CDR2 SVGIG (reference sequence). CDR3 sequence (DNA): TGTGCCTGGACAGGGAAAGATAAGGGCAATCAGCCCCAGCATTTT. It specifies CAWTGKDKGNQPQHF. Full variable domain (remainder filled in from reference TRBV30 and TRBJ1-5): SQTIHQWPATLVQPVGSPLSLECTVEGTSNPNLYWYRQAAGRGLQLLFYSVGIGQISSEVPQNLSASRPQDRQFILSSKKLLLSDSGFYLCAWTGKDKGNQPQHFGDGTRLSIL.

This chain links TRBV18 with TRBJ1-6, with D perhaps matching TRBD1 (6 bases). The CDR3 contains 17 residues. Germline V lookup: CDR1 KGHSH, CDR2 LQKENI. V was cut by 3 bases and J by 9 bases, with 21 bases left in between. The CDR3 loop reads CASSPPIWTAPASPLHF. CDR3 DNA sequence: TGTGCCAGCTCACCGCCTATATGGACAGCCCCGGCTTCACCCCTCCACTTT.

The chain links TRBV5-4 to TRBJ2-6; TRBD1 matches 9 bases. Germline-derived CDR1 and CDR2 are SGHNT and YYREEE (reference sequence). The CDR3 contains 20 residues. The trim removed 6 bases at V and 0 bases at J, leaving 16 bases unmatched. The CDR3 loop reads CASTGNNRTGVPSGANVLTF. CDR3 sequence (DNA): TGTGCCAGCACCGGAAATAACCGGACAGGGGTCCCCTCTGGGGCCAACGTCCTGACTTTC.

This clone was found a few times. V gene TRBV10-3 combines with J gene TRBJ1-6, with D maybe TRBD1 (6 bases). The CDR3 runs to 13 residues. Trimming took off 7 bases at V and 8 bases at J, with 12 bases between the two ends. Germline V gives CDR1 ENHRY, CDR2 SYGVKD. The CDR3 nucleotides are TGTGCCATCACCGGACAGTCCTATTCACCCCTCCACTTT. This gives the protein CAITGQSYSPLHF.

Here the CDR3 DNA reads TGTGCCAGCTCACCGGGACTAGCGGTACACAATGAGCAGTTCTTC. As protein: CASSPGLAVHNEQFF. The V call is TRBV18, the J call TRBJ2-1; 11 bases agree with TRBD2. V was clipped by 3 bases and J by 5 bases; unmatched bases: 3. The CDR3 runs 15 residues. Germline V gives CDR1 KGHSH, CDR2 LQKENI.

This chain joins TRBV4-3 and TRBJ2-2; D is ambiguous. The germline V gene encodes CDR1 LGHNA and CDR2 YSLEER. The V end lost 1 base, the J end lost 5 bases, and 11 bases lay between the germline ends. This CDR3 spans 15 amino acids. For the CDR3, the DNA is TGCGCCAGCAGCCAAGTGGTTAAAGGGACCGGGGAGCTGTTTTTT. This translates into CASSQVVKGTGELFF.

The chain joins TRBV7-2 to TRBJ2-7; TRBD2 agrees at 10 bases. Germline assignment: CDR1 SGHTA and CDR2 FQGNSA. The CDR3 is 15 amino acids. V shed 5 bases, J shed 5 bases, and the junction held 9 bases outside the gene matches. The CDR3 DNA reads TGTGCCAGCAGCCCTAGCGGGAGTCTGAGCAACGAGCAGTACTTC. It encodes CASSPSGSLSNEQYF. The full variable domain, in which reference TRBV7-2 and TRBJ2-7 provide the parts outside the CDR3, is GAGVSQSPSNKVTEKGKDVELRCDPISGHTALYWYRQSLGQGLEFLIYFQGNSAPDKSGLPSDRFSAERTGGSVSTLTIQRTQQEDSAVYLCASSPSGSLSNEQYFGPGTRLTVT.

This clone was found once. The CDR3 loop reads CASSPRGGANVLTF. The DNA for the CDR3 is TGTGCCAGCAGCCCCAGGGGAGGGGCCAACGTCCTGACTTTC. This chain uses TRBV9 with TRBJ2-6, with D possibly being TRBD1 (6 bases). The CDR3 is 14 residues long. Per germline, CDR1 SGDLS and CDR2 YYNGEE. Trimming pared 4 bases from V and 4 bases from J, leaving 9 bases between.